The 4 T cell receptor beta chains in this list originate from one sample, sequenced in a study of OX40 agonist ivuxolimab in advanced cancers. Here immunoSEQ multiplex PCR was the method, and the copy in TCRdb shows in-frame clones only, minus some. The sample lists 44,000 or so clones; about nine tenths were seen once. Sample: CD4+ or CD8+ T cells sorted from blood, taken in a trial of the OX40 agonist ivuxolimab. These receptors came from an adult with an advanced solid tumor such as melanoma, head and neck, liver or kidney cancer.

The chain is built from TRBV21-1 and TRBJ1-4. TRBV21-1 is labeled a pseudogene. CDR3 length equals 14 residues. The CDR3 sequence: CASSNPSFPAELFF. The CDR3 bases are TGTGCCAGCAGCAACCCGTCTTTCCCCGCCGAACTGTTTTTT.

This clone was seen more than once but under ten times. This chain uses TRBV10-1 with TRBJ1-1, with 7 positions matching TRBD1. Germline assignment: CDR1 WNHNN and CDR2 SYGVQD (reference sequence). Germline trimming cut 6 bases from V and 6 bases from J; bases unmatched to any gene: 7. The CDR3 contains 13 residues. The CDR3 here is CASSHRGGPEAFF. The CDR3, as DNA: TGCGCCAGCAGCCACAGGGGAGGGCCTGAAGCTTTCTTT.

V and J are TRBV6-6 and TRBJ1-5; the match to TRBD1 covers 8 bases. The CDR3 contains 15 residues. Germline CDR1 and CDR2: MNHNY and SVGAGI (reference sequence). J gave up 3 bases and V 6 bases, and 7 bases lay outside the gene matches. Here the CDR3 reads CASRLGQGLNQPQHF. CDR3 in DNA: TGTGCCAGCAGACTTGGACAGGGCCTCAATCAGCCCCAGCATTTT.

V usage is TRBV4-1 and J usage is TRBJ2-7; 7 bases agree with TRBD1. The CDR3 sequence is 15 residues long. The V and J ends lost 0 bases and 2 bases, in that order; junction bases with no gene match: 4. Germline CDR1 is MGHRA and CDR2 is YSYEKL. Here the CDR3 DNA reads TGCGCCAGCAGCCAAGAACAAGGACAGGCCTACGAGCAGTACTTC. It yields the protein CASSQEQGQAYEQYF.